Presented here are 17 T cell receptor beta chains from one specimen sequenced in a study of shared clonotypes between healthy human individuals. Clones were sequenced by immunoSEQ multiplex PCR, and TCRdb holds only the in-frame ones, with some missing. The sample lists fewer than 400,000 clones; around 72% were seen once. The sample was memory CD4+ T cells sorted from blood. Regarding subset: CD45RA-negative fraction. These receptors were collected from a young man in good health.

This rearrangement joins TRBV5-1 to TRBJ2-3; 9 bases are shared with TRBD1. CDR1 and CDR2 (germline): SGHRS, YFSETQ. The CDR3 covers 15 residues. The ends lost 4 bases at V and 2 bases at J; junction bases unmatched: 5. CDR3 sequence reads: CASSHRTGVTDTQYF. In DNA form, the CDR3 reads TGCGCCAGCAGCCACCGGACAGGGGTCACAGATACGCAGTATTTT.

V gene TRBV7-6 combines with J gene TRBJ2-5, with 11 nucleotides matching TRBD2. Looked up from germline, CDR1 is SGHVS and CDR2 is FNYEAQ. There are 15 residues in the CDR3. The V and J ends lost 5 bases and 3 bases, in that order; junction bases with no gene match: 5. The CDR3 nucleotides read TGTGCCAGCAGCGCCGGGACTAGCGGCGAAGAGACCCAGTACTTC. Translated, it gives CASSAGTSGEETQYF.

The chain links TRBV28 to TRBJ1-4, with a tentative D call TRBD1 (5 bases). V was shortened by 7 bases and J by 4 bases, with 13 bases between the two germline ends. The length of the CDR3 is 14 residues. Germline V gene lookup returns CDR1 MDHEN and CDR2 SYDVKM. CDR3 loop: CASMGRGVNEKLFF. The CDR3 nucleotides read TGTGCCAGCATGGGGAGAGGGGTTAATGAAAAACTGTTTTTT.

Worth noting for this clone: A junction boundary mismatches the germline segment, possibly from a read error. The V gene is TRBV5-8, the J gene TRBJ2-3; 9 positions agree with TRBD1. Germline CDR1 reads SGHTS; CDR2 reads YDEGEE. This CDR3 spans 12 amino acids. The CDR3 loop reads CASSLSPGQGNF. As DNA, the CDR3 is TGTGCCAGCAGCCTGTCACCGGGACAGGGTAATTTT.

Here the CDR3 reads CASRIPGQGGGNYGYTF. In nucleotides, the CDR3 is TGTGCCAGCAGAATACCGGGACAGGGTGGGGGAAACTATGGCTACACCTTC. The V and J genes are TRBV28 and TRBJ1-2; 9 bases map to TRBD1. CDR3 size: 17 residues. V dropped 6 bases and J dropped 2; count of bases not matched to a gene: 13. CDR1 is MDHEN and CDR2 is SYDVKM in the germline V gene.

The chain joins TRBV5-6 to TRBJ1-3, with 9 nucleotides matching TRBD1. Germline-derived CDR1 and CDR2 are SGHDT and YYEEEE. V shed 0 bases and J 0 bases; nucleotides not matched to a gene: 7. The CDR3 extends over 18 amino acids. The DNA of the CDR3 is TGTGCCAGCAGCTTGGGGGGACAGGGTGGATACTCTGGAAACACCATATATTTT. Residues: CASSLGGQGGYSGNTIYF.

This chain joins TRBV12-5 and TRBJ2-3; TRBD2 matches 10 bases. In germline, CDR1 is LGHNT, CDR2 FRNRAP. Trimming cost V 7 bases and J 11 bases; bases outside gene matches: 12. This CDR3 has 14 residues. As DNA, the CDR3 is TGTGCTAGTGCCCAGCGGGAGGGCCGGGTTGAGCAGTATTTT. The encoded protein is CASAQREGRVEQYF.

The V gene is TRBV2, the J gene TRBJ2-7; the match to TRBD1 covers 8 bases. Losses at the gene ends were 5 bases for V and 1 base for J; bases not matched to a gene: 4. This CDR3 spans 14 amino acids. Germline V gene lookup returns CDR1 SNHLY and CDR2 FYNNEI. CDR3 residues: CASSPDRVSYEQYF. The CDR3 nucleotides are TGTGCCAGCAGTCCGGACAGGGTTTCCTACGAGCAGTACTTC.

This clone showed up just once. V and J are TRBV28 and TRBJ2-3; no clear D gene. Germline CDR1 is MDHEN and CDR2 is SYDVKM. The CDR3 is made up of 12 amino acids. DNA of the CDR3: TGTGCTTGGAGCAGTAACACAGATACGCAGTATTTT. Its protein product is CAWSSNTDTQYF.

The V gene is TRBV7-2, the J gene TRBJ2-1; the D gene is possibly TRBD2 (6 bases). V lost 6 bases and J 5 bases, leaving 14 bases between the germline ends. This CDR3 has 14 amino acids. Germline values: CDR1 SGHTA, CDR2 FQGNSA. The CDR3 sequence: CASSPQRADNEQFF. In DNA form, the CDR3 reads TGTGCCAGCAGTCCACAGCGGGCAGACAATGAGCAGTTCTTC. The full variable domain, in which reference TRBV7-2 and TRBJ2-1 provide the parts outside the CDR3, is GAGVSQSPSNKVTEKGKDVELRCDPISGHTALYWYRQSLGQGLEFLIYFQGNSAPDKSGLPSDRFSAERTGGSVSTLTIQRTQQEDSAVYLCASSPQRADNEQFFGPGTRLTVL.

The J gene is TRBJ2-2, the V gene TRBV6-4; a weak D match, TRBD1 (5 bases). Trimming shortened V by 8 bases and J by 6 bases, and 16 bases separated the two germline ends. Germline assignment: CDR1 MRHNA and CDR2 SNTAGT. This CDR3 has 14 residues. The CDR3 DNA follows: TGTGCCAGCTCCCTGGGTATAGGGGCCGGGGAGCTGTTTTTT. It encodes CASSLGIGAGELFF.

This chain links TRBV7-9 with TRBJ2-5; possibly TRBD2 for D (6 bases). This CDR3 region has 16 residues. V was cut by 1 base and J by 4 bases, with 16 bases left in between. Germline-derived CDR1 and CDR2 are SEHNR and FQNEAQ (reference sequence). The CDR3 here is CASSLGSLGGGETQYF. In DNA, the CDR3 is TGTGCCAGCAGCTTAGGGAGCCTTGGGGGAGGAGAGACCCAGTACTTC.

This chain's CDR3 is CASSYSQEGELFF. In nucleotides, the CDR3 is TGTGCCAGCAGTTACTCGCAAGAGGGGGAGCTGTTTTTT. The genes are TRBV6-6 and TRBJ2-2; D gene ambiguous. The CDR3 totals 13 residues. In germline, CDR1 is MNHNY, CDR2 SVGAGI (reference sequence). The V end was cut by 0 bases, the J end by 8 bases, with 7 bases between.

The chain combines TRBV2 with TRBJ2-1; the D gene is possibly TRBD1 (6 bases). The V end was cut by 7 bases, the J end by 5 bases, with 15 bases between. The CDR3 runs to 14 residues. Germline V gene data show CDR1 as SNHLY and CDR2 as FYNNEI. The CDR3 loop is CASNIRTANNEQFF. The CDR3 nucleotides read TGTGCCAGCAATATCAGGACAGCGAACAATGAGCAGTTCTTC.

The rearrangement joins TRBV27 to TRBJ1-1; 7 nucleotides agree with TRBD1. This CDR3 has 13 amino acids. CDR1 and CDR2 from the germline V gene are MNHEY and SMNVEV (reference sequence). V trimming: 3 bases; J trimming: 7 bases; junction bases outside the gene matches: 5. CDR3 protein: CASSFTTGLEAFF. CDR3 nucleotides: TGTGCCAGCAGTTTCACGACAGGGCTTGAAGCTTTCTTT.

The rearrangement links TRBV4-1 to TRBJ2-7, with no clear D. The CDR3 extends over 13 amino acids. The germline V gene encodes CDR1 MGHRA and CDR2 YSYEKL. Trimming pared 1 base from V and 3 bases from J, leaving 7 bases between. CDR3 amino acids: CASSQAPFYEQYF. In nucleotides, the CDR3 is TGCGCCAGCAGCCAAGCTCCCTTCTACGAGCAGTACTTC.

The chain links TRBV7-9 to TRBJ2-7; D possibly corresponds to TRBD1 (5 bases). This CDR3 contains 15 residues. The germline V gene encodes CDR1 SEHNR and CDR2 FQNEAQ (reference sequence). The germline V and J ends were trimmed by 4 bases and 4 bases, with 17 bases remaining between them. This chain's CDR3 is CASSSSVATVYEQYF. For the CDR3, the DNA is TGTGCCAGCAGCTCGTCGGTCGCGACAGTTTACGAGCAGTACTTC.